Only a few counts were recorded for the clone carrying this TCR beta chain. These data come from a study of T-cell memory formation after mild COVID-19. Germline V CDR1 and CDR2: MNHEY, SVGAGI. The V end was cut by 8 bases, the J end by 5 bases, with 15 bases between. This CDR3 has 14 amino acids. Each CDR3 protein is one row after TCRdb ran MiXCR on the 5' RACE reads. The sample has 400,000 to 500,000 distinct CDR3 sequences, 15% to 20% seen once. V is TRBV6-5 and J is TRBJ1-4; D uncertain. Sequencing used PBMCs or a T cell subset sorted from them (not recorded which). The source is an adult woman who had mild COVID-19 (a few samples of this study predate the infection). Cell type and time point are not known. This CDR3 is CASSVTVRNEKLFF. For the CDR3, the DNA is TGTGCCAGCTCAGTTACAGTGAGAAATGAAAAACTGTTTTTT.